This passage covers 9 T cell receptor beta chains from one sample sequenced in a study of blood T cell repertoires in COVID-19. Libraries were prepared by immunoSEQ multiplex PCR; TCRdb keeps only in-frame clonotypes and omits some of them. The repertoire holds around 200,000 clones, roughly four fifths seen once, with about 9% in the top ten. The sample comprised PBMCs or T cells enriched from blood (not recorded which). The receptors originated from a man aged 40-55 years who had recovered from COVID-19.

The chain joins TRBV7-6 to TRBJ2-2, with 10 bases identical to TRBD1. Germline lookup yields CDR1 SGHVS and CDR2 FNYEAQ. This CDR3 has 19 residues. J gave up 5 bases and V 1 base, and 13 bases lay outside the gene matches. CDR3 amino acids: CASSLVPPQDRGRTGELFF. CDR3 sequence (DNA): TGTGCCAGCAGCTTAGTCCCGCCACAGGACAGGGGGAGGACCGGGGAGCTGTTTTTT.

V and J are TRBV2 and TRBJ1-2; TRBD1 aligns across 9 bases. CDR1 is SNHLY and CDR2 is FYNNEI in the germline V gene. The CDR3 spans 14 residues. V lost 5 bases to trimming and J lost 8 bases; unmatched junction nucleotides: 9. Here the CDR3 DNA reads TGTGCCAGCAGTCCGGACAGGGGAACGAAAGGCTACACCTTC. This codes for CASSPDRGTKGYTF.

J is TRBJ1-1 and V is TRBV6-5; 10 nucleotides align to TRBD1. The CDR3 is 15 amino acids. Germline-derived CDR1 and CDR2 are MNHEY and SVGAGI. The V and J ends lost 9 bases and 5 bases, in that order; junction bases with no gene match: 12. The DNA for the CDR3 is TGTGCCAGAGATACCTCGGGACAGGGGAAAACTGAAGCTTTCTTT. It is translated as CARDTSGQGKTEAFF.

The chain combines TRBV6-6 with TRBJ1-2; D call uncertain. CDR3 length equals 15 residues. Germline-derived CDR1 and CDR2 are MNHNY and SVGAGI (reference sequence). The germline V and J ends were trimmed by 2 bases and 2 bases, with 12 bases remaining between them. This CDR3 is CASSYRQTSNYGYTF. The CDR3 DNA reads as TGTGCCAGCAGTTACCGACAAACCAGCAACTATGGCTACACCTTC.

The chain uses TRBV19 and TRBJ2-1; 13 positions agree with TRBD2. The CDR3 covers 15 residues. In germline, CDR1 is LNHDA, CDR2 SQIVND (reference sequence). With 5 bases clipped from V and 9 bases from J, the junction kept 7 bases outside the gene matches. The CDR3 DNA reads TGTGCCAGTAGTGATGGACTAGCGGGAGTTCTTGAGCAGTTCTTC. Translation: CASSDGLAGVLEQFF. Combining the CDR3 with reference TRBV19 and TRBJ2-1 gives the whole variable domain DGGITQSPKYLFRKEGQNVTLSCEQNLNHDAMYWYRQDPGQGLRLIYYSQIVNDFQKGDIAEGYSVSREKKESFPLTVTSAQKNPTAFYLCASSDGLAGVLEQFFGPGTRLTVL.

The V and J genes are TRBV7-2 and TRBJ2-2; 9 bases match TRBD2. This CDR3 has 18 amino acids. Germline CDR1 is SGHTA and CDR2 is FQGNSA. V gave up 2 bases and J gave up 0 bases; unmatched junction bases: 7. CDR3 amino acids: CASSLFRLAETNTGELFF. Written as DNA, the CDR3 is TGTGCCAGCAGCTTATTCCGACTAGCGGAAACGAACACCGGGGAGCTGTTTTTT.

The rearrangement uses TRBV6-5 and TRBJ1-4; no clear D. Germline V CDR1 and CDR2: MNHEY, SVGAGI. CDR3 length: 13 amino acids. The V gene lost 10 bases and the J gene lost 0 bases, with 9 bases spanning the gap. The CDR3 here is CATEDPTNEKLFF. As DNA, the CDR3 is TGTGCCACGGAGGATCCAACTAATGAAAAACTGTTTTTT.

V usage is TRBV2 and J usage is TRBJ1-1; the match to TRBD1 covers 9 bases. Trimming at V came to 7 bases and at J to 5 bases, leaving 8 bases not matched to a gene. The CDR3 runs 14 residues. The V gene's germline CDR1 is SNHLY and CDR2 FYNNEI. In DNA, the CDR3 is TGTGCCAGCATGGGAGACAGGGGGAGTACTGAAGCTTTCTTT. Its translation: CASMGDRGSTEAFF.

The J gene is TRBJ1-2, the V gene TRBV19; 7 bases line up with TRBD1. The CDR3 covers 13 residues. Germline CDR1 is LNHDA and CDR2 is SQIVND (reference sequence). The V segment lost 5 bases and the J segment 4 bases; nucleotides outside the gene matches: 4. The CDR3 bases are TGTGCCAGTAGTGTGGACAGGAGCTATGGCTACACCTTC. Translation: CASSVDRSYGYTF.